This T cell receptor beta chain derives from a study of cytomegalovirus exposure and HLA in healthy donors. V lost 5 bases, J lost 6 bases, and 9 bases stayed unmatched. This CDR3 has 15 residues. CDR1 and CDR2 (germline): SGHVS, FQNEAQ. Vbeta (60) and Jbeta (13) primers were used in the PCR. Profiling relied on immunoSEQ multiplex PCR, and the TCRdb table lists in-frame clones only, not all of them. The sample gives about 190,000 clones, about 82% of which show up once; about 2.4% is in the top ten. The V call is TRBV7-8, the J call TRBJ2-2; 7 bases map to TRBD2. Sequenced: PBMCs. This receptor was identified in a male donor in good health and CMV-seronegative. Here the CDR3 DNA reads TGTGCCAGCAGCCTCCCTAGCGGCCCCGCCGGGGAGCTGTTTTTT. Translation: CASSLPSGPAGELFF. Full variable domain (remainder filled in from reference TRBV7-8 and TRBJ2-2): GAGVSQSPRYKVAKRGQDVALRCDPISGHVSLFWYQQALGQGPEFLTYFQNEAQLDKSGLPSDRFFAERPEGSVSTLKIQRTQQEDSAVYLCASSLPSGPAGELFFGEGSRLTVL.